The T cell receptor (beta chain) described here comes from a study of immune heterogeneity within non-small cell lung tumors. Study context: Histologically, a handful of tumors were squamous cell carcinomas and nine to ten were non-squamous carcinomas. The remaining 1 tumor was not otherwise specified. Findings and limits, study-wide: Identical dominant CDR3 beta clonotypes recurred across a patient's tumor sites, together with site-unique high-frequency clones. With local tumor mutational burden, local T-cell clonality showed a moderate but significant correlation (R approximately 0.3).

Bulk tumor genomic DNA, approximately 570 ng per sample, was the template. During surgery, several far-apart biopsies were obtained from every primary tumor. The cohort was untreated, with newly diagnosed non-small cell lung cancer undergoing curative surgery. Having surgery with curative intent, the donors were patients newly diagnosed with non-small cell lung cancer. V lost 8 bases, J lost 4 bases, and 23 bases lay in between. In germline, CDR1 is SGHAT, CDR2 FQNNGV. The CDR3 totals 16 residues. TCR beta CDR3 regions came from multiplex PCR with 32 forward V and 13 reverse J primers. MiXCR, applied by TCRdb to the multiplex PCR reads, yields one record per CDR3 protein. The sample includes 30,000 to 40,000 distinct CDR3 sequences, around 30% of them seen just once. This clonotype came up once. Antigen specificity is unknown. Since a much larger clone is just one base distant, this may be a read error.

This sequence originates from a man in his forties with non-small cell lung cancer. The chain is built from TRBV11-2 and TRBJ1-2; D is possibly TRBD1 (5 bases). The sample was lung tumor tissue. The CDR3 DNA follows: TGTGCCAGCTGCCCGGACCGGGACCCAAGCCTCTATGGCTACACCTTC. Translating gives CASCPDRDPSLYGYTF.